A selection of T cell receptor beta chains follows, all from one sample in a study of blood T cell repertoires in COVID-19. Repertoires were generated with immunoSEQ multiplex PCR, while TCRdb's copy carries only in-frame clones and drops some. Of approximately 250,000 clones listed, more than 75% are singletons. Sequencing was done on a sample of peripheral blood. The receptor source for this set is a man aged 40-49 years with acute or convalescent COVID-19. CDR3s include the opening cysteine and the closing phenylalanine or tryptophan. The order of the fields is CDR3 length, V gene, CDR3 protein.

15	TRBV3-1/TRBV3-2	CASSPWMVGGGAQYF
15	TRBV18	CASSPGQGVIYGYTF
13	TRBV5-4	CASGTGGDNEQFF
12	TRBV3-1/TRBV3-2	CASRLGEETQYF
14	TRBV27	CASSFYRDAGELFF
14	TRBV5-1	CASSFTSGNNEQFF
16	TRBV2	CASSERAGTGGTEAFF
14	TRBV2	CASSRSVRDTEAFF
15	TRBV6-5	CASSYRIGGTDTQYF
16	TRBV5-1	CASSLEVGRGPDTQYF
16	TRBV7-3	CASSPRGGIDSHTQYF
18	TRBV7-8	CASSLNRERKSTNTEAFF
15	TRBV19	CASSPDFRGGDTQYF
13	TRBV19	CASSMGQEYEQYF
16	TRBV7-3	CASSLYGGSSYNEQFF
15	TRBV6-5	CASSPDRGADYGYTF
13	TRBV29-1	CSVPQPSAYGYTF
13	TRBV6-5	CASRFDRDYGYTF
16	TRBV18	CASSPLSDVQGNTIYF
15	TRBV7-2	CASSLVLGGSTEAFF
13	TRBV7-9	CASRHSAGNEQYF
15	TRBV9	CASSVEEGASYEQYF
16	TRBV28	CASSTGQLDTNEKLFF
13	TRBV19	CASSPGSKVGLFF
16	TRBV7-6	CASSSGIAGGHGEQYF
14	TRBV7-9	CASSPIGVNTEAFF
15	TRBV29-1	CSVQKWDRVNTEAFF
15	TRBV5-1	CASSGSGEMVDTQYF
14	TRBV30	CAWGTGQGEREQYF
15	TRBV5-6	CASSLGAGAAYEQYF
15	TRBV5-5	CASSWGDRGNSPLHF
16	TRBV5-4	CASSSGLAGSTDTQYF
13	TRBV6-5	CASSYGTSSEAFF
15	TRBV6-5	CASSQGVSSGNTIYF
16	TRBV9	CASSVGPSTGQDEQYF
15	TRBV10-3	CAISERQTGNTEAFF
13	TRBV4-3	CASSQGSPGVKYF
15	TRBV6-5	CASSPARGAHHGYTF
18	TRBV10-3	CAIRIWASGTPISYGYTF
16	TRBV3-1/TRBV3-2	CASSPQRTANNSPLHF
16	TRBV7-2	CASSLASGGTKNIQYF
16	TRBV5-1	CASSYVAGQGFTEAFF
12	TRBV15	CATSAPGYEQYF
10	TRBV20-1	CSASYYGYTF
13	TRBV28	CASRHDRNYGYTF
15	TRBV5-1	CASSPGTGSGNTIYF